This TCR beta chain was captured by sequencing in a study of blood T cells in healthy people across ages. Overall study context: Roughly one uniquely barcoded beta molecule per two T cells was captured.

CDR3 length: 14 residues. CDR1 and CDR2 from the germline V gene are SGHTA and FQGNSA. The V end lost 0 bases, the J end lost 7 bases, and 13 bases lay between the germline ends. Combining a sample-barcoded 5' primer with a J-beta primer mix, a second PCR ran for roughly 7 to 11 cycles. TCRdb ran MiXCR on the 5' RACE reads and lists one entry per CDR3 protein. This sample has 750,000 to 950,000 distinct CDR3 sequences, with about 27% found just once. Healthy individuals of Caucasian origin from Russia, aged about 6 to 100, served as donors. These same records also appear under a second study, on T cells of mothers and their children.

This clonotype was obtained from a woman aged 40 to 49 in good health. The V call is TRBV7-2, the J call TRBJ2-7; TRBD2 is a possible D gene (5 bases). The sequenced material came from blood. CDR3 DNA sequence: TGTGCCAGCAGCTTAGCGAGCAGTTCGGGGGAGCAGTACTTC. Residues: CASSLASSSGEQYF.